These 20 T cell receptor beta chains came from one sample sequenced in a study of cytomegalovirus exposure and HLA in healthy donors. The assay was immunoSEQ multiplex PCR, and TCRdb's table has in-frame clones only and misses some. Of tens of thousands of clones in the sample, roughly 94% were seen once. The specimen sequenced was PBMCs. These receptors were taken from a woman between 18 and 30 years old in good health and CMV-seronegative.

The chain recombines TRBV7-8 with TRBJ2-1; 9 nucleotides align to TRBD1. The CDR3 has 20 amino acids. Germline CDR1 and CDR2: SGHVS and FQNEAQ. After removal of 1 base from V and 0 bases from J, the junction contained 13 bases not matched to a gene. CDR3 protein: CASSLGTGAFRGASYNEQFF. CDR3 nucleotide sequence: TGTGCCAGCAGCTTAGGGACAGGGGCATTCAGAGGCGCCTCCTACAATGAGCAGTTCTTC. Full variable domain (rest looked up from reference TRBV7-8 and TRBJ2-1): GAGVSQSPRYKVAKRGQDVALRCDPISGHVSLFWYQQALGQGPEFLTYFQNEAQLDKSGLPSDRFFAERPEGSVSTLKIQRTQQEDSAVYLCASSLGTGAFRGASYNEQFFGPGTRLTVL.

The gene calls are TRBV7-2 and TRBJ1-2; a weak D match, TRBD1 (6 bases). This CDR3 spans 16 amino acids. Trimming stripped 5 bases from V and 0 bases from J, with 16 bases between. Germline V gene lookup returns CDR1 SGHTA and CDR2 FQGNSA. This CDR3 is CASSQAGAGTNYGYTF. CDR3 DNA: TGTGCCAGCAGCCAAGCGGGGGCAGGTACTAACTATGGCTACACCTTC. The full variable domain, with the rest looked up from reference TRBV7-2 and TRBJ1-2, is GAGVSQSPSNKVTEKGKDVELRCDPISGHTALYWYRQSLGQGLEFLIYFQGNSAPDKSGLPSDRFSAERTGGSVSTLTIQRTQQEDSAVYLCASSQAGAGTNYGYTFGSGTRLTVV.

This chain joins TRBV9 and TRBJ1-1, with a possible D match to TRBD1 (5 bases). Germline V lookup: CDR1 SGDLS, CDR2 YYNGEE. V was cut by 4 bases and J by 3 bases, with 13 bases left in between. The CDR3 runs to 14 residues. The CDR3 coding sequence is TGTGCCAGCAGCCGATTCAGGGTTGACACTGAAGCTTTCTTT. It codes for CASSRFRVDTEAFF.

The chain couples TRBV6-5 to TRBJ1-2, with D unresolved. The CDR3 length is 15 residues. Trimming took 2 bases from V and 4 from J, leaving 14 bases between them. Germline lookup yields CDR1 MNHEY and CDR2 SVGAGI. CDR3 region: CASSYDGAQVYGYTF. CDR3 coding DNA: TGTGCCAGCAGTTACGATGGCGCTCAGGTCTATGGCTACACCTTC.

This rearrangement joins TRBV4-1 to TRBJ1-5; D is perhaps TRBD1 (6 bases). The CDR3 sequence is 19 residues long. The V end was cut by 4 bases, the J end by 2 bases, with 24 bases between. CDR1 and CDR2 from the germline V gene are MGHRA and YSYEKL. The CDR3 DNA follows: TGCGCCAGCAGCCTCCACTCCGGGACAACAGGAGGAGGCAATCAGCCCCAGCATTTT. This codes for CASSLHSGTTGGGNQPQHF.

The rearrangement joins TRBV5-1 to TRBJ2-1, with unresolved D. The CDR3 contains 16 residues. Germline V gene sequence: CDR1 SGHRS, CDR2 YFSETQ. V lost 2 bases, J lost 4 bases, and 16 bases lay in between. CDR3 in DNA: TGCGCCAGCAGCTTTTCTCCTAACGAGCGATACAATGAGCAGTTCTTC. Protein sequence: CASSFSPNERYNEQFF.

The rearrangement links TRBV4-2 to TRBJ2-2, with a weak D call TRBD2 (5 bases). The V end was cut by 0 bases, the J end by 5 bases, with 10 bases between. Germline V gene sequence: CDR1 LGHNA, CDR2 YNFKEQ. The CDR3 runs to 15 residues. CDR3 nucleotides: TGTGCCAGCAGCCAAGATAGCGAGCCTACCGGGGAGCTGTTTTTT. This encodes CASSQDSEPTGELFF.

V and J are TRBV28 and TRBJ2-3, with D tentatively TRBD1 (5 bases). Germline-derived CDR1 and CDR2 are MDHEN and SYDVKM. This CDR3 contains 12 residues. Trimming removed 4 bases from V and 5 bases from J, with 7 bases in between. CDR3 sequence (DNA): TGTGCCAGCAGTTCAGGGTTAGATACGCAGTATTTT. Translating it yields CASSSGLDTQYF.

CDR3 DNA sequence: TGTGCCAGCTCACCACCTTCAATAGGACAGGGGGCAAAAAGGGCTTTCTTT. The encoded protein is CASSPPSIGQGAKRAFF. The rearrangement joins TRBV18 to TRBJ1-1, with TRBD1 matching 11 bases. The germline CDR1 and CDR2 sequences are KGHSH and LQKENI. The CDR3 extends over 17 amino acids. Germline trimming cut 0 bases from V and 11 bases from J; bases unmatched to any gene: 14.

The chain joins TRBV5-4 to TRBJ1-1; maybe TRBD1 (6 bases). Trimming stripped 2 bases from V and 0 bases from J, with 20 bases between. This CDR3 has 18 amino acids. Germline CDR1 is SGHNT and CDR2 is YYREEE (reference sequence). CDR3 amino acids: CASSLKRTEINMNTEAFF. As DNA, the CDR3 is TGTGCCAGCAGCTTAAAGAGGACAGAGATCAACATGAACACTGAAGCTTTCTTT.

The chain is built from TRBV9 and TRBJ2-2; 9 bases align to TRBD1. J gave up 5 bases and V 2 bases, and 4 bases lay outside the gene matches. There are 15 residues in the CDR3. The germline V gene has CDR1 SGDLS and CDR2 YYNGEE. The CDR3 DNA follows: TGTGCCAGCAGCGTCCGACAGGGGGGGACCGGGGAGCTGTTTTTT. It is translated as CASSVRQGGTGELFF.

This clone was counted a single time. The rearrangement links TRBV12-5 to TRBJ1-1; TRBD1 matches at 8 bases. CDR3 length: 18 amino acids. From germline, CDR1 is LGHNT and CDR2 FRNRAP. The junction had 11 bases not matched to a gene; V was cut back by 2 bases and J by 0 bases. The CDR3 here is CASGLKIRDRFMNTEAFF. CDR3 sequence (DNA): TGTGCTAGTGGTTTGAAGATCCGGGACAGGTTTATGAACACTGAAGCTTTCTTT.

The DNA of the CDR3 is TGTGCCAGTAGTATTGAAGCGGGGCCGGCCTCCTACGAGCAGTACTTC. This translates into CASSIEAGPASYEQYF. The V gene is TRBV19, the J gene TRBJ2-7, with 7 bases identical to TRBD2. Germline CDR1 is LNHDA and CDR2 is SQIVND (reference sequence). This CDR3 has 16 amino acids. The V and J ends lost 3 bases and 0 bases, in that order; junction bases with no gene match: 8. Together with reference TRBV19 and TRBJ2-7, the CDR3 gives the full variable domain: DGGITQSPKYLFRKEGQNVTLSCEQNLNHDAMYWYRQDPGQGLRLIYYSQIVNDFQKGDIAEGYSVSREKKESFPLTVTSAQKNPTAFYLCASSIEAGPASYEQYFGPGTRLTVT.

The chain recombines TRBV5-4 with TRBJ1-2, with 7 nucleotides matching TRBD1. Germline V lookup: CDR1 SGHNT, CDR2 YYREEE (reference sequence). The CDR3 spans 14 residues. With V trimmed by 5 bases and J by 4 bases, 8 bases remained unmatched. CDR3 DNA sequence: TGTGCCAGCAGACAGGGACAGAGCCCCTATGGCTACACCTTC. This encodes CASRQGQSPYGYTF.

The CDR3 sequence: CASSSNTTPLHF. The CDR3 nucleotides read TGTGCCAGCAGTTCAAATACTACACCCCTCCACTTT. V and J are TRBV7-9 and TRBJ1-6; no reliable D call. Trimming took 6 bases from V and 11 from J, leaving 11 bases between them. CDR1 SEHNR and CDR2 FQNEAQ come from the germline V gene (reference sequence). CDR3 size: 12 residues.

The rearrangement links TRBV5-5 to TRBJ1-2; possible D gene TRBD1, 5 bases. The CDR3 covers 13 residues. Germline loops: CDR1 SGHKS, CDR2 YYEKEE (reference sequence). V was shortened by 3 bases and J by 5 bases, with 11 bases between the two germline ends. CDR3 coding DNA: TGTGCCAGCAGCTCCGACAGTGATTATGGCTACACCTTC. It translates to CASSSDSDYGYTF.

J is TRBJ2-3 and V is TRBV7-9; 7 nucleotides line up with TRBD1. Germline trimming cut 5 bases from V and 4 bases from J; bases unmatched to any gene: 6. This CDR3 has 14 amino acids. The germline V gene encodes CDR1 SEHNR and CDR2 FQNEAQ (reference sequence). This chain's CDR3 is CASSMTGPADTQYF. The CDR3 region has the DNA TGTGCCAGCAGCATGACAGGGCCAGCAGATACGCAGTATTTT.

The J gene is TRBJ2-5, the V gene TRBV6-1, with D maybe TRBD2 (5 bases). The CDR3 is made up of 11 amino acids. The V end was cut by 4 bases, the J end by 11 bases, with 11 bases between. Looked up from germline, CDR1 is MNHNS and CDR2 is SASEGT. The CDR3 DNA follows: TGTGCCAGCAGTGCCCCGAGGGAGCAGTACTTC. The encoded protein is CASSAPREQYF.

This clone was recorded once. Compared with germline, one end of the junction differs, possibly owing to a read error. This CDR3 reads CASSLGRGFSYGQYF. Here the CDR3 DNA reads TGTGCCAGCAGTTTAGGTAGGGGGTTCTCCTACGGGCAGTACTTC. This chain uses TRBV27 with TRBJ2-7, with D possibly TRBD1 on 6 matching bases. CDR3 length equals 15 residues. The germline gives CDR1 MNHEY, CDR2 SMNVEV (reference sequence).

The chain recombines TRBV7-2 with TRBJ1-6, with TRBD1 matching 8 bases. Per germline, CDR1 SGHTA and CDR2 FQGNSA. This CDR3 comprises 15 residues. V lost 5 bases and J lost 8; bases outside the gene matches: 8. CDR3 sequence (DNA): TGTGCCAGCAGCAATCGACAGGGGCGGTATTCACCCCTCCACTTT. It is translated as CASSNRQGRYSPLHF.